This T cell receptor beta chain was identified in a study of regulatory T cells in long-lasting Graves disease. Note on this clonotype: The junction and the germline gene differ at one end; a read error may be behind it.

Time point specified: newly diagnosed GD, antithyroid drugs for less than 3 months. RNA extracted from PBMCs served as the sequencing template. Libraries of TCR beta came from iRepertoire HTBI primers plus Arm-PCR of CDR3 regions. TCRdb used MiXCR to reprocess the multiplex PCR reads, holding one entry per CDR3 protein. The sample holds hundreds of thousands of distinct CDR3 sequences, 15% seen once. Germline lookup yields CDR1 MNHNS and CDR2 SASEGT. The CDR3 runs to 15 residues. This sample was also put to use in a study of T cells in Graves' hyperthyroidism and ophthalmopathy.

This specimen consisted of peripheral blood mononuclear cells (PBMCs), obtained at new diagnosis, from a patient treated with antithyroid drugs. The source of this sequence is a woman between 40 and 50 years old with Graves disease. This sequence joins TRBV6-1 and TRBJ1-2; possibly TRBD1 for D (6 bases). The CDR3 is CASISRARGNYGYTF. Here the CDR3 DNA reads TGTGCCAGCATCAGCCGGGCCAGGGGAAACTATGGCTACACCTTT.